This entry features one T cell receptor beta chain sequence. Antigen: not known. The data were obtained in a study of cytomegalovirus exposure and HLA in healthy donors. Notes on the study in general: The study flagged approximately 180 TCR beta chains as cytomegalovirus-associated. The authors assumed roughly uniform sequencing depth across donors for presence/absence analyses. TCR beta chain V- and J-gene trimming was linked, in a later analysis, to a missense variant in DCLRE1C.

PCR employed 60 Vbeta and 13 Jbeta primers. Per the authors' pipeline: Among the unique TCR beta chains that a later analysis counted, about 85 million in all, 10 million to 14 million were shared. Libraries were prepared by immunoSEQ multiplex PCR; TCRdb keeps only in-frame clonotypes and omits some of them. D and trimming were read from the DNA, whereas the V and J calls and clone size are those reported in that table. The sample yields about 160,000 clones, 84% seen once. Per germline, CDR1 MNHEY and CDR2 SVGAGI. V trimming: 2 bases; J trimming: 4 bases; junction bases outside the gene matches: 5. CDR3 length: 15 residues.

This TCR derives from a man aged 45 to 65 in good health and CMV-seropositive. The chain combines TRBV6-5 with TRBJ2-7; 10 bases map to TRBD1. The sample comprised PBMCs. The CDR3 nucleotides read TGTGCCAGCAGTTACGGGACAGGGGCAGGTTACGAGCAGTACTTC. Translating it yields CASSYGTGAGYEQYF.